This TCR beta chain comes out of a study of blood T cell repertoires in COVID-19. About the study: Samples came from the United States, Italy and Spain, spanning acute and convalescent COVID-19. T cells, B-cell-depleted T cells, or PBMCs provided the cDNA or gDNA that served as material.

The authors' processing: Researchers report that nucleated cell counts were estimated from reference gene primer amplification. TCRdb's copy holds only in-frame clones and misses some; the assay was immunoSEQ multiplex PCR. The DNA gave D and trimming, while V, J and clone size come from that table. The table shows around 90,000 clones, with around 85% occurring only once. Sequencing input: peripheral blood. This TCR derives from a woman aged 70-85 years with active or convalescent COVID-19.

The CDR3: CASSPGTSGGEQYF. CDR3 DNA: TGCGCCAGCAGCCCCGGGACTAGCGGGGGGGAGCAGTACTTC. The chain links TRBV5-1 to TRBJ2-7; 15 bases agree with TRBD2. The junction had 3 bases not matched to a gene; V was cut back by 4 bases and J by 7 bases. CDR1 SGHRS and CDR2 YFSETQ come from the germline V gene. This CDR3 spans 14 amino acids.